Included here is one TCR beta chain sequence, with context. As yet, its antigen is unknown. Profiled with immunoSEQ multiplex PCR; TCRdb holds only in-frame clones, not every one. The data hold 73,000 or so clones, with 65% to 90% observed a single time. The data were taken from a study of OX40 agonist ivuxolimab in advanced cancers. From germline, CDR1 is MNHNY and CDR2 SVGAGI (reference sequence). Unmatched junction bases numbered 10, after V lost 5 bases and J lost 4 bases. The CDR3 contains 16 residues. Overall study findings and caveats: Clonal expansion from baseline to week 6 occurred in both CD4+ and CD8+ T cells.

This chain connects TRBV6-6 to TRBJ1-1, with 10 bases identical to TRBD1. The sequence derives from an adult with an advanced solid tumor such as melanoma, head and neck, liver or kidney cancer. Sequencing was performed on CD4+ or CD8+ T cells sorted from blood, taken in a trial of the OX40 agonist ivuxolimab. The CDR3 region is CASSLRGQGLSTEAFF. CDR3 DNA sequence: TGTGCCAGCAGTCTAAGGGGACAGGGGCTTAGCACTGAAGCTTTCTTT.